A single T cell receptor beta chain is shown here with its context. The entry originates in a study of cytomegalovirus exposure and HLA in healthy donors. V gave up 6 bases and J gave up 2 bases; unmatched junction bases: 6. Looked up from germline, CDR1 is SQVTM and CDR2 is ANQGSEA. This CDR3 is 13 amino acids long. PCR amplification relied on 60 Vbeta primers (plus 13 Jbeta primers). As processed by the authors: An analysis that came later counted roughly 87 million unique TCR beta chains, approximately 10 million shared. The assay was immunoSEQ multiplex PCR, and TCRdb's table has in-frame clones only and misses some. V, J and clone size are taken as reported in that table, and D and trimming were inferred from the DNA itself. In the table there are 150,000 to 200,000 clones, approximately 71% of which are singletons.

The source is a male donor in good health and CMV-seronegative. The chain has TRBV29-1 and TRBJ2-7, with 8 bases lining up with TRBD1. Specimen: PBMCs. The CDR3 region is CSVRTGSTYEQYF. CDR3 bases: TGCAGCGTACGGACAGGGAGCACCTACGAGCAGTACTTC.